This entry lists 6 T cell receptor beta chains sequenced from one sample in a study of blood T cell repertoires in COVID-19. Repertoires were generated with immunoSEQ multiplex PCR, while TCRdb's copy carries only in-frame clones and drops some. In the table there are about 24,000 clones, 85% to 90% of which are singletons. Sample: peripheral blood. These receptors came from a human donor in a cohort sampled during active COVID-19.

The rearrangement links TRBV5-1 to TRBJ1-3; 9 bases fit TRBD1. CDR3 size: 16 residues. Trimming took 4 bases from V and 3 from J; bases not matched to a gene: 8. Germline V gene sequence: CDR1 SGHRS, CDR2 YFSETQ. The chain's CDR3 is CASSRQGQGFGNTIYF. CDR3 nucleotide sequence: TGCGCCAGCAGCCGGCAGGGACAGGGATTTGGAAACACCATATATTTT. Full variable domain (missing parts from reference TRBV5-1 and TRBJ1-3): KAGVTQTPRYLIKTRGQQVTLSCSPISGHRSVSWYQQTPGQGLQFLFEYFSETQRNKGNFPGRFSGRQFSNSRSEMNVSTLELGDSALYLCASSRQGQGFGNTIYFGEGSWLTVV.

V is TRBV4-2 and J is TRBJ2-2; 7 bases map to TRBD1. Per germline, CDR1 LGHNA and CDR2 YNFKEQ. V was pared by 1 base and J by 3 bases, with 2 bases of the junction left unmatched. The CDR3 runs to 15 residues. CDR3 in amino acids: CASSQGDSYTGELFF. As DNA, the CDR3 is TGTGCCAGCAGCCAAGGGGACAGTTACACCGGGGAGCTGTTTTTT.

This chain joins TRBV12-5 and TRBJ2-1; 7 bases are shared with TRBD2. V lost 2 bases and J lost 9; bases outside the gene matches: 10. The CDR3 is 15 residues long. The germline V gene encodes CDR1 LGHNT and CDR2 FRNRAP. The CDR3 DNA reads as TGTGCTAGTGGTTTGAACAGCGGGGCCGGTACTGAGCAGTTCTTC. It yields the protein CASGLNSGAGTEQFF. Using reference TRBV12-5 and TRBJ2-1 for the parts outside the CDR3, the full variable domain is DARVTQTPRHKVTEMGQEVTMRCQPILGHNTVFWYRQTMMQGLELLAYFRNRAPLDDSGMPKDRFSAEMPDATLATLKIQPSEPRDSAVYFCASGLNSGAGTEQFFGPGTRLTVL.

The chain recombines TRBV5-1 with TRBJ2-5; 7 bases fit TRBD1. The end of the DNA is better explained by TRBJ2-7, so the J call may be wrong. The CDR3 has 16 amino acids. Per germline, CDR1 SGHRS and CDR2 YFSETQ. The CDR3 region is CASSPRDSSGSYEQYF. For the CDR3, the DNA is TGCGCCAGCAGCCCCCGGGACAGTAGTGGGTCTTACGAGCAGTACTTC.

This chain joins TRBV24-1 and TRBJ2-3, with 7 nucleotides matching TRBD2. CDR3 size: 17 residues. The J segment lost 2 bases and the V segment lost 3 bases, leaving 10 bases of the junction unmatched. CDR1 is KGHDR, CDR2 SFDVKD, per germline. CDR3 DNA sequence: TGTGCCACCAGTGATGTTGGACTAGGCTCTTTCACAGATACGCAGTATTTT. This gives the protein CATSDVGLGSFTDTQYF.

The genes are TRBV6-4 and TRBJ1-6; no clear D gene. The CDR3 spans 15 residues. Germline V lookup: CDR1 MRHNA, CDR2 SNTAGT. The V end lost 3 bases, the J end lost 7 bases, and 13 bases lay between the germline ends. CDR3 DNA: TGTGCCAGCAGTGAAGCCGCAGGCGGGAATTCACCCCTCCACTTT. Translation gives CASSEAAGGNSPLHF.